This TCR beta chain was found in a study of blood T cell repertoires in COVID-19. Across the whole study: Whether acute or convalescent, the COVID-19 samples came from the United States, Italy and Spain. Sources were T cells, B-cell-depleted T cells, or PBMCs; the material itself was cDNA or gDNA.

As handled by the study authors: For nucleated cells, counts were estimated from reference gene primer amplification. Measured with immunoSEQ multiplex PCR; TCRdb has only the in-frame clones, and not every one. V and J calls and clone size are given by that table; D and trimming were obtained from the DNA. The table records 60,000 to 85,000 clones, approximately 86% of them present only once. The J segment lost 1 base and the V segment lost 7 bases, leaving 3 bases of the junction unmatched. The CDR3 spans 14 residues. CDR1 and CDR2 (germline): LNHDA, SQIVND (reference sequence). The TCR was taken from a human donor in a cohort sampled during active COVID-19. The chain recombines TRBV19 with TRBJ2-1, with 8 nucleotides matching TRBD1. Sequenced input: peripheral blood. CDR3 amino acids: CASTHRGSYNEQFF. In DNA form, the CDR3 reads TGTGCCAGTACCCACAGGGGGTCCTACAATGAGCAGTTCTTC. Together with reference TRBV19 and TRBJ2-1, the CDR3 gives the full variable domain: DGGITQSPKYLFRKEGQNVTLSCEQNLNHDAMYWYRQDPGQGLRLIYYSQIVNDFQKGDIAEGYSVSREKKESFPLTVTSAQKNPTAFYLCASTHRGSYNEQFFGPGTRLTVL.